These 23 T cell receptor beta chains were sequenced from one sample in a study of regulatory T cells in long-lasting Graves disease. The time point here: newly diagnosed GD, antithyroid drugs for less than 3 months. RNA isolated from PBMCs was used to make the TCR library. Investigators prepared the TCR beta libraries by applying iRepertoire HTBI primers and Arm-PCR of CDR3 regions. TCRdb reanalysed the multiplex PCR reads using MiXCR and keeps one entry per CDR3 protein. The table has a few hundred thousand distinct CDR3 sequences, approximately 19% seen once. The sample was also linked to a second study, of T cells in Graves' hyperthyroidism and ophthalmopathy.

Sequencing was performed on peripheral blood mononuclear cells (PBMCs), taken at new diagnosis, from a patient treated with antithyroid drugs. Source of these receptors: a woman in her twenties or thirties with Graves disease.

The chain carries TRBV2 and TRBJ1-1; maybe TRBD1 (5 bases). Trimming removed 2 bases at V and 4 bases at J, with 17 bases between. This CDR3 has 16 amino acids. Germline V gene lookup returns CDR1 SNHLY and CDR2 FYNNEI. The DNA of the CDR3 is TGTGCCAGCAGTGAAAGTTATGGGGGGTATGGCACTGAAGCTTTCTTT. This translates into CASSESYGGYGTEAFF.

This clonotype came up many times. The rearrangement uses TRBV2 and TRBJ2-7, with D possibly being TRBD2 (6 bases). V was clipped by 6 bases and J by 0 bases, with 21 bases between them. In germline, CDR1 is SNHLY, CDR2 FYNNEI. The CDR3 covers 17 residues. In nucleotides, the CDR3 is TGTGCCAGCAGCCCTTCGTTGCGGGGAAGGAGCTCCTACGAGCAGTACTTC. It is translated as CASSPSLRGRSSYEQYF.

This clonotype was observed many times. The chain carries TRBV11-2 and TRBJ2-4; 8 bases are shared with TRBD1. Per germline, CDR1 SGHAT and CDR2 FQNNGV. The CDR3 is 14 amino acids. V lost 7 bases and J lost 6; bases outside the gene matches: 8. CDR3 sequence reads: CASKITGGGNIQYF. CDR3 bases: TGTGCCAGCAAAATAACAGGGGGAGGAAACATTCAGTACTTC.

This clonotype was detected a few times. This sequence joins TRBV20-1 and TRBJ2-3, with TRBD2 identical over 12 bases. CDR1 is DFQATT and CDR2 is SNEGSKA in the germline V gene (reference sequence). The CDR3 is 16 amino acids. V lost 2 bases and J lost 2; bases outside the gene matches: 5. CDR3 nucleotides: TGCAGTGCTAGAAGAGGGACTAGCGGGCTCACAGATACGCAGTATTTT. It specifies CSARRGTSGLTDTQYF.

This rearrangement joins TRBV19 to TRBJ1-3; D call uncertain. Trimming cost V 3 bases and J 3 bases, with 9 bases left between them. Germline CDR1 and CDR2: LNHDA and SQIVND (reference sequence). This CDR3 is 14 amino acids long. CDR3 DNA: TGTGCCAGTAGTATCATTTCGGGTGGAAACACCATATATTTT. Encoded protein: CASSIISGGNTIYF. The variable domain in full, completed from reference TRBV19 and TRBJ1-3, reads DGGITQSPKYLFRKEGQNVTLSCEQNLNHDAMYWYRQDPGQGLRLIYYSQIVNDFQKGDIAEGYSVSREKKESFPLTVTSAQKNPTAFYLCASSIISGGNTIYFGEGSWLTVV.

In its sample, this clonotype was seen a few times. V usage is TRBV28 and J usage is TRBJ1-1; D uncertain. Between the trimmed V and J ends, which lost 8 bases and 7 bases, there was a span of 8 bases. Per germline, CDR1 MDHEN and CDR2 SYDVKM. This CDR3 is 10 amino acids long. The CDR3 nucleotides are TGTGCCAGCGGCCCAAGTGAAGCTTTCTTT. Translated, it gives CASGPSEAFF.

This chain connects TRBV18 to TRBJ2-7; a weak D match, TRBD2 (6 bases). Per the germline V gene, CDR1 is KGHSH and CDR2 is LQKENI. V lost 2 bases to trimming and J lost 2 bases, with 13 bases between them. CDR3 length: 15 amino acids. DNA of the CDR3: TGTGCCAGCTCACCATGGAACGGCGGGACCTACGAGCAGTACTTC. Translated: CASSPWNGGTYEQYF.

This clonotype was detected ten times or more. V usage is TRBV27 and J usage is TRBJ2-1; D not resolved. Between the trimmed V and J ends, which lost 6 bases and 3 bases, there was a span of 12 bases. The germline CDR1 and CDR2 sequences are MNHEY and SMNVEV (reference sequence). CDR3 length: 14 amino acids. The CDR3 loop is CASSPRRNYNEQFF. The CDR3 nucleotides are TGTGCCAGCAGCCCTCGGCGGAACTACAATGAGCAGTTCTTC.

As to this clonotype: This may come from a read error, since a much larger clone is one base off. The chain employs TRBV28 and TRBJ2-7; 10 nucleotides line up with TRBD1. Trimming cost V 6 bases and J 2 bases; bases outside gene matches: 7. The length of the CDR3 is 15 residues. In germline, CDR1 is MDHEN, CDR2 SYDVKM. The CDR3 sequence is CASRADRGSPYEQYF. The CDR3 DNA reads TGTGCCAGCAGAGCGGACAGGGGGAGCCCCTACGAGCAGTACTTC. Full variable domain (remainder filled in from reference TRBV28 and TRBJ2-7): DVKVTQSSRYLVKRTGEKVFLECVQDMDHENMFWYRQDPGLGLRLIYFSYDVKMKEKGDIPEGYSVSREKKERFSLILESASTNQTSMYLCASRADRGSPYEQYFGPGTRLTVT.

The V gene is TRBV6-1, the J gene TRBJ2-3; 10 nucleotides agree with TRBD2. Germline CDR1 and CDR2: MNHNS and SASEGT. The J segment lost 3 bases and the V segment lost 7 bases, leaving 10 bases of the junction unmatched. The CDR3 has 16 amino acids. Written as DNA, the CDR3 is TGTGCCAGCACGTCGGCTAGCGGGAGTTTTACAGATACGCAGTATTTT. Translation gives CASTSASGSFTDTQYF.

This rearrangement joins TRBV19 to TRBJ2-7; 10 bases align to TRBD2. From germline, CDR1 is LNHDA and CDR2 SQIVND (reference sequence). This CDR3 is built from 17 residues. J was trimmed by 3 bases and V by 1 base; bases with no gene match: 9. This CDR3 is CASSIGSLAGELYEQYF. CDR3 bases: TGTGCCAGTAGTATAGGAAGTCTAGCGGGAGAACTCTACGAGCAGTACTTC.

This clonotype was observed at least ten times. V is TRBV2 and J is TRBJ1-2; maybe TRBD1 (5 bases). The germline V gene encodes CDR1 SNHLY and CDR2 FYNNEI. The V end was cut by 2 bases, the J end by 8 bases, with 12 bases between. The CDR3 loop spans 13 amino acids. CDR3 sequence reads: CASSESQGEGYTF. In DNA, the CDR3 is TGTGCCAGCAGTGAAAGTCAGGGAGAGGGCTACACCTTC.

V is TRBV6-2 or TRBV6-3 and J is TRBJ2-5; perhaps D is TRBD1 or TRBD2 (6 bases each). Germline CDR1 is MNHEY and CDR2 is SVGEGT. This CDR3 spans 17 amino acids. V shed 6 bases and J shed 4 bases, with 24 bases lying between them. CDR3 amino acids: CASRGAERGDEAETQYF. The DNA of the CDR3 is TGTGCCAGCAGGGGAGCGGAGAGGGGGGATGAGGCAGAGACCCAGTACTTC.

This clonotype was detected ten times or more. The V call is TRBV19, the J call TRBJ1-2; D possibly corresponds to TRBD1 (5 bases). V lost 5 bases and J lost 4, with 17 bases in between. The CDR3 totals 15 residues. Germline V CDR1 and CDR2: LNHDA, SQIVND (reference sequence). The CDR3 reads CASSARPTGPYGYTF. The CDR3 nucleotides are TGTGCCAGTAGTGCCCGCCCTACAGGTCCCTATGGCTACACCTTC.

The chain links TRBV11-2 to TRBJ2-7; TRBD2 matches 11 bases. CDR3 size: 15 residues. Per the germline V gene, CDR1 is SGHAT and CDR2 is FQNNGV. Trimming removed 6 bases from V and 2 bases from J; junction bases left unmatched: 6. CDR3 DNA: TGTGCCAGCAGGACTAGCGGGGCCCCAACCTACGAGCAGTACTTC. It encodes CASRTSGAPTYEQYF.

Ten or more counts support this clonotype. V usage is TRBV20-1 and J usage is TRBJ2-7, with D possibly being TRBD1 (5 bases). Deletions cut 6 bases from V and 2 bases from J, with 11 bases between. This CDR3 comprises 12 residues. The germline gives CDR1 DFQATT, CDR2 SNEGSKA (reference sequence). The CDR3 spells CSAGRTPYEQYF. CDR3 nucleotides: TGCAGTGCGGGCAGGACACCCTACGAGCAGTACTTC.

At least ten counts were recorded for this clonotype. The chain couples TRBV10-3 to TRBJ2-3, with D possibly matching TRBD1 (6 bases). Per the germline V gene, CDR1 is ENHRY and CDR2 is SYGVKD. The CDR3 consists of 15 residues. Trimming pared 8 bases from V and 0 bases from J, leaving 15 bases between. The chain's CDR3 is CAISEGGSSTDTQYF. The CDR3 bases are TGTGCCATCTCAGAAGGGGGAAGTAGCACAGATACGCAGTATTTT.

This clonotype was counted many times. The chain is built from TRBV3-1 and TRBJ1-1; possible D gene TRBD1, 6 bases. The germline gives CDR1 LGHDT, CDR2 YNNKEL (reference sequence). This CDR3 contains 14 residues. Between the trimmed V and J ends, which lost 0 bases and 4 bases, there was a span of 9 bases. CDR3 region: CASSQEWGATEAFF. DNA for the CDR3: TGTGCCAGCAGCCAAGAGTGGGGGGCCACTGAAGCTTTCTTT.

This sequence joins TRBV18 and TRBJ2-7; maybe TRBD2 (5 bases). This CDR3 is built from 14 residues. Germline V gives CDR1 KGHSH, CDR2 LQKENI. The ends were cut back, 1 base at V and 7 bases at J, with 14 bases in the middle. The chain's CDR3 is CASSPLKAPGEQYF. CDR3 nucleotides: TGTGCCAGCTCACCACTGAAGGCCCCGGGGGAGCAGTACTTC.

Ten or more counts support this clonotype. The J gene is TRBJ1-5, the V gene TRBV12-3 or TRBV12-4; TRBD1 might be the D (5 bases). The V and J ends lost 3 bases and 4 bases respectively, with 13 bases between them. The CDR3 totals 15 residues. This CDR3 is CASSFGGAGNQPQHF. The DNA of the CDR3 is TGTGCCAGCAGTTTCGGAGGGGCCGGGAATCAGCCCCAGCATTTT.

This clonotype was detected ten times or more. In nucleotides, the CDR3 is TGTGCCAGCTCCCGGACAGAGAATCAGCCCCAGCATTTT. This translates into CASSRTENQPQHF. The chain uses TRBV18 and TRBJ1-5; maybe TRBD1 (6 bases). Between the trimmed V and J ends, which lost 6 bases and 4 bases, there was a span of 10 bases. The CDR3 is 13 residues long. Germline V gene sequence: CDR1 KGHSH, CDR2 LQKENI.

A note on this clonotype: This likely stems from a read error, as it lies one base from a far larger clone. The chain combines TRBV27 with TRBJ2-7, with 7 bases fitting TRBD2. Germline V gives CDR1 MNHEY, CDR2 SMNVEV (reference sequence). The CDR3 is 15 residues long. V gave up 5 bases and J gave up 4 bases; unmatched junction bases: 11. The CDR3 DNA follows: TGTGCCAGCAGTGACCCGGCCAGCGGGATATACGAGCAGTACTTC. Translated: CASSDPASGIYEQYF.

This clonotype was seen many times. The chain uses TRBV28 and TRBJ2-4; D may be TRBD2 (6 bases). V shed 7 bases and J shed 8 bases, with 21 bases lying between them. Looked up from germline, CDR1 is MDHEN and CDR2 is SYDVKM. The CDR3 has 15 residues. The CDR3 reads CASNPLSRSSDIQYF. The CDR3 coding sequence is TGTGCCAGCAACCCCTTAAGTAGGTCTAGCGACATTCAGTACTTC.